This T cell receptor beta chain stems from a study of shared clonotypes between healthy human individuals. Study donors comprised healthy, HIV-negative adults devoid of recent acute infection or vaccination. Comments on this clone: The antigen is undetermined.

The data were produced by immunoSEQ multiplex PCR, yet TCRdb's version contains in-frame clones alone and is incomplete. The sample records over a million clones, approximately 80% being singletons. Study conclusions and caveats: Specimens sampled were limited to blood, with tissue repertoires likely differing. Limited genetic and exposure-history diversity came from having few donors.

The CDR3 spans 16 residues. Germline CDR1 reads SGHNT; CDR2 reads YYREEE (reference sequence). V lost 0 bases, J lost 5 bases, and 14 bases lay in between. Input material: memory CD4+ T cells from PBMCs. Subset described: CD45RA-negative fraction. This TCR came from a man aged 18 to 29 in good health. Some clones in this sample may be carry-over from other donors' samples. The chain joins TRBV5-4 to TRBJ1-4, with D maybe TRBD1 (5 bases). The CDR3 is CASSLGLGDGNEKLFF. Written as DNA, the CDR3 is TGTGCCAGCAGCTTGGGTCTAGGGGACGGGAATGAAAAACTGTTTTTT.